This T cell receptor (beta chain) was retrieved from a study of breast tumors, draining lymph nodes, adjacent tissues. Whole-study results and caveats: Compared with basal-like, luminal-like tumors shared significantly more repertoire with nontumor tissue.

Each CDR3 protein gets one entry after TCRdb re-called the multiplex PCR reads with MiXCR. This sample has tens of thousands of distinct CDR3 sequences, with less than 55% found just once. The CDR3 is 14 residues long. Per germline, CDR1 SGHRS and CDR2 YFSETQ. As concerns this clonotype: Its antigen is not identified. Sequence at one end of the junction differs from germline and may be a read error.

V usage is TRBV5-1 and J usage is TRBJ1-4, with TRBD1 as a possible D gene (5 bases). The sequence derives from a female donor with breast cancer. Some clones in this sample may be carry-over from other donors' samples. Sequencing input: breast tumor tissue. CDR3 DNA: TGCGCCAGCAGCCCCGCGGGGGTTGATGAAAAACGGGTTTTT. Protein: CASSPAGVDEKRVF.